These 23 T cell receptor beta chains originate from one sample sequenced in a study. MiXCR, applied by TCRdb to the 5' RACE reads, yields one record per CDR3 protein. The sample yields some 8,200 distinct CDR3 sequences, about 40% seen once. Sequenced input: tumor-infiltrating memory CD4+ T cells sorted from the breast tumor. Subset defined: memory CD4+ T cells, CD4+CD45RO+CD25-. The receptors originated from a female donor with breast cancer.

Only one count was recorded for this clonotype. The germline gene is not matched at one end of the junction; a read error may be the cause. The chain carries TRBV20-1 and TRBJ2-1; 8 bases agree with TRBD2. The CDR3 covers 11 residues. The germline CDR1 and CDR2 sequences are DFQATT and SNEGSKA (reference sequence). CDR3 sequence (DNA): TGCAGTGCCATCGGGACTAGGGCTTTGCTCTTC. Its translation: CSAIGTRALLF.

This clonotype turned up a few times. This rearrangement joins TRBV6-5 to TRBJ1-1; D is ambiguous. CDR3 length equals 13 residues. Germline-derived CDR1 and CDR2 are MNHEY and SVGAGI. Trimming took 3 bases from V and 3 from J, leaving 8 bases between them. The CDR3 is CASSYLGYTEAFF. DNA for the CDR3: TGTGCCAGCAGTTATTTGGGGTACACTGAAGCTTTCTTT.

This clonotype was seen more than once but under ten times. The chain has TRBV6-5 and TRBJ1-2, with D possibly being TRBD1 (6 bases). Germline V lookup: CDR1 MNHEY, CDR2 SVGAGI. The CDR3 is 13 residues long. V gave up 2 bases and J gave up 6 bases, with 10 bases separating them. DNA for the CDR3: TGTGCCAGCAGTTACGGGACATCGGATGGCTACACCTTC. Protein sequence: CASSYGTSDGYTF.

This clonotype was recorded once. The J gene is TRBJ2-1, the V gene TRBV18, with D uncertain. The ends were cut back, 4 bases at V and 6 bases at J, with 22 bases in the middle. Looked up from germline, CDR1 is KGHSH and CDR2 is LQKENI. The CDR3 length is 17 residues. CDR3 protein: CASSLSSLGPSGNEQFF. DNA of the CDR3: TGTGCCAGCTCACTTTCGTCGCTGGGCCCATCCGGCAATGAGCAGTTCTTC. Drawing the rest from reference TRBV18 and TRBJ2-1, the complete variable domain is NAGVMQNPRHLVRRRGQEARLRCSPMKGHSHVYWYRQLPEEGLKFMVYLQKENIIDESGMPKERFSAEFPKEGPSILRIQQVVRGDSAAYFCASSLSSLGPSGNEQFFGPGTRLTVL.

The CDR3 region is CASSKDSTDTQYF. As DNA, the CDR3 is TGCGCCAGCAGCAAGGACAGCACAGATACGCAGTATTTT. V usage is TRBV5-1 and J usage is TRBJ2-3; D gene ambiguous. This CDR3 spans 13 amino acids. Germline V gene data show CDR1 as SGHRS and CDR2 as YFSETQ. Trimming took off 4 bases at V and 0 bases at J, with 6 bases between the two ends.

As concerns this clonotype: One junction end does not reproduce the germline sequence, and a read error may be involved. The chain employs TRBV29-1 and TRBJ2-3; 11 bases align to TRBD2. This CDR3 is 18 amino acids long. From germline, CDR1 is SQVTM and CDR2 ANQGSEA. As DNA, the CDR3 is TGCAGCGTTGAAGGGCTGGGGGGACTAGCGGAAAACACAGATGCGCAGTATTTT. Translating it yields CSVEGLGGLAENTDAQYF.

Comments on this clonotype: Just one base apart from a much larger clone, this may be a read error. The CDR3 nucleotides are TGCGCCAGCGGCGTGTCATTGGACAGGGCTTCACCCCTCCACTTT. Amino acid sequence: CASGVSLDRASPLHF. V is TRBV5-1 and J is TRBJ1-6; 8 nucleotides agree with TRBD1. CDR1 and CDR2 (germline): SGHRS, YFSETQ. J gave up 9 bases and V 7 bases, and 12 bases lay outside the gene matches. CDR3 length: 15 residues.

Of note for this clonotype: A much larger clone differs by one base, so this may be a read error. The V call is TRBV30, the J call TRBJ2-1, with a weak D call TRBD2 (6 bases). Germline V gives CDR1 GTSNPN, CDR2 SVGIG (reference sequence). The length of the CDR3 is 14 residues. The CDR3 region is CARSVIGGAREQFF. CDR3 nucleotide sequence: TGTGCCCGGAGTGTAATCGGCGGGGCTAGAGAGCAGTTCTTC. The full variable domain, its missing parts supplied by reference TRBV30 and TRBJ2-1, is SQTIHQWPATLVQPVGSPLSLECTVEGTSNPNLYWYRQAAGRGLQLLFYSVGIGQISSEVPQNLSASRPQDRQFILSSKKLLLSDSGFYLCARSVIGGAREQFFGPGTRLTVL.

This clonotype was counted between two and nine times. V usage is TRBV6-5 and J usage is TRBJ2-7; possibly TRBD1 for D (6 bases). V was clipped by 7 bases and J by 5 bases, with 15 bases between them. Germline V gene data show CDR1 as MNHEY and CDR2 as SVGAGI. The CDR3 length is 13 residues. The CDR3 loop is CASKQGDTHEQYF. The CDR3 DNA reads TGTGCCAGCAAACAGGGTGATACCCACGAGCAGTACTTC.

This chain links TRBV2 with TRBJ1-5; no firm D call. The V end lost 4 bases, the J end lost 5 bases, and 12 bases lay between the germline ends. Per the germline V gene, CDR1 is SNHLY and CDR2 is FYNNEI. CDR3 size: 14 residues. This CDR3 reads CASSAPQGDQPQHF. Written as DNA, the CDR3 is TGTGCCAGCAGTGCGCCACAAGGAGATCAGCCCCAGCATTTT.

In regard to this clonotype: Because the CDR3's place on the DNA is in doubt, the DNA is left out and the CDR3 is given as listed by TCRdb. V usage is TRBV29-1 and J usage is TRBJ2-7; the table calls TRBD1, which could not be checked here. Per the germline V gene, CDR1 is SQVTM and CDR2 is ANQGSEA. With termini counted, the CDR3 has 23 amino acids. Here the CDR3 reads CSAGRGNTIYFGDPRISSYEQYF.

This clonotype is termed medium-sized. This sequence joins TRBV30 and TRBJ1-1; D is undetermined. The germline V gene encodes CDR1 GTSNPN and CDR2 SVGIG (reference sequence). The CDR3 runs 10 residues. V was trimmed by 7 bases and J by 10 bases, leaving 13 bases between them. The CDR3 DNA reads as TGTGCCTTAGGACGGTTCGGAGCTTTCTTT. Translated, it gives CALGRFGAFF. The full variable domain, in which reference TRBV30 and TRBJ1-1 provide the parts outside the CDR3, is SQTIHQWPATLVQPVGSPLSLECTVEGTSNPNLYWYRQAAGRGLQLLFYSVGIGQISSEVPQNLSASRPQDRQFILSSKKLLLSDSGFYLCALGRFGAFFGQGTRLTVV.

The rearrangement joins TRBV7-2 to TRBJ2-7; D ambiguous. The germline gives CDR1 SGHTA, CDR2 FQGNSA. Trimming pared 5 bases from V and 0 bases from J, leaving 5 bases between. The CDR3 is made up of 12 amino acids. The CDR3 spells CASSPASYEQYF. DNA of the CDR3: TGTGCCAGCAGCCCGGCCTCCTACGAGCAGTACTTC.

This clonotype showed up many times. A much bigger clone sits one base away, suggesting this may be a read error. The chain combines TRBV6-5 with TRBJ2-1; D gene unclear. The CDR3 sequence is 11 residues long. Germline CDR1 and CDR2: MNHEY and SVGAGI. The ends were cut back, 8 bases at V and 5 bases at J, with 7 bases in the middle. DNA for the CDR3: TGTGCCAGCGGGCGGAACAATGAGCAGTTCTTC. Protein sequence: CASGRNNEQFF.

This clonotype ranks as medium-sized (0.01 to 0.1%). J is TRBJ2-1 and V is TRBV5-1; TRBD2 agrees at 11 bases. The CDR3 extends over 17 amino acids. Germline V gene lookup returns CDR1 SGHRS and CDR2 YFSETQ. V lost 0 bases to trimming and J lost 9 bases; unmatched junction nucleotides: 11. In DNA form, the CDR3 reads TGCGCCAGCAGCTTGGATCCCCTAGCGGGAGGCGTCAGTGAGCAGTTCTTC. It is translated as CASSLDPLAGGVSEQFF.

With regard to this clonotype: In this CDR3 the conserved last residue, phenylalanine or tryptophan, is missing, so a read error is likely. V is TRBV30 and J is TRBJ1-5; D is perhaps TRBD1 (5 bases). V was trimmed by 2 bases and J by 6 bases, leaving 11 bases between them. Germline-derived CDR1 and CDR2 are GTSNPN and SVGIG (reference sequence). The CDR3 extends over 13 amino acids. The CDR3 region is CAWSSGCSQPQHL. The CDR3 region has the DNA TGTGCCTGGAGTTCAGGGTGCAGTCAGCCCCAGCATTTA.

On this clonotype: Because the CDR3 is missing its conserved closing phenylalanine or tryptophan, this is likely a read error. The V and J genes are TRBV2 and TRBJ2-1; 7 nucleotides align to TRBD2. The CDR3 spans 15 residues. The germline V gene encodes CDR1 SNHLY and CDR2 FYNNEI. V lost 6 bases and J lost 5; bases outside the gene matches: 10. CDR3 sequence (DNA): TGTGCCAGCAGAGAGCGGGACGAGAGTCACAATGAGCAGTTCCTC. This encodes CASRERDESHNEQFL.

The rearrangement joins TRBV6-1 to TRBJ2-1; TRBD2 aligns across 11 bases. CDR1 and CDR2 from the germline V gene are MNHNS and SASEGT. There are 16 residues in the CDR3. The V and J ends lost 5 bases and 6 bases, in that order; junction bases with no gene match: 9. The CDR3 sequence is CASSPTGTSGTNEQFF. DNA for the CDR3: TGTGCCAGCAGTCCCACCGGGACTAGCGGAACCAATGAGCAGTTCTTC.

This clonotype has a handful of counts. This clone may be a read error of a much larger clone one base away. This chain uses TRBV20-1 with TRBJ1-4; the D is unclear. The V end was cut by 3 bases, the J end by 3 bases, with 14 bases between. The CDR3 is 15 residues long. Germline-derived CDR1 and CDR2 are DFQATT and SNEGSKA (reference sequence). CDR3 coding DNA: TGCAGTGCTAGCGATGGTGGTTCAGCTAATGAAAAACTGTTTTTT. It is translated as CSASDGGSANEKLFF.

The chain recombines TRBV20-1 with TRBJ2-6, with 12 positions matching TRBD2. CDR3 length equals 16 residues. CDR1 DFQATT and CDR2 SNEGSKA come from the germline V gene (reference sequence). V lost 5 bases to trimming and J lost 2 bases; unmatched junction nucleotides: 4. The CDR3 sequence is CSAPSGRDPGANVLTF. CDR3 bases: TGCAGTGCTCCTAGCGGGAGGGACCCTGGGGCCAACGTCCTGACTTTC.

By sample fraction, this clonotype is medium-sized. V and J are TRBV10-3 and TRBJ2-1; 7 bases match TRBD2. Trimming took 3 bases from V and 4 from J; bases not matched to a gene: 9. The germline CDR1 and CDR2 sequences are ENHRY and SYGVKD. This CDR3 is 16 amino acids long. Here the CDR3 reads CAISDQGPSGYNEQFF. Written as DNA, the CDR3 is TGTGCCATCAGTGATCAAGGGCCTAGCGGTTACAATGAGCAGTTCTTC.

This clonotype is medium-sized. The chain couples TRBV10-3 to TRBJ1-5; maybe TRBD1 (5 bases). V lost 3 bases to trimming and J lost 3 bases, with 9 bases between them. Germline loops: CDR1 ENHRY, CDR2 SYGVKD. This CDR3 comprises 14 residues. The CDR3 DNA follows: TGTGCCATCAGTGAAAGGGGAGACAATCAGCCCCAGCATTTT. Encoded protein: CAISERGDNQPQHF.

The genes are TRBV20-1 and TRBJ2-7; no firm D call. Germline-derived CDR1 and CDR2 are DFQATT and SNEGSKA (reference sequence). CDR3 length: 11 residues. Trimming stripped 6 bases from V and 1 base from J, with 7 bases between. The CDR3 reads CSAGKSYEQYF. In DNA form, the CDR3 reads TGCAGTGCGGGCAAATCCTACGAGCAGTACTTC.